The 2 T cell receptor beta chains reported below all come from one sample, sequenced in a study of kidney transplant recipient with SARS-CoV-2 infection. Each CDR3 protein is one row after TCRdb ran MiXCR on the reads. This table has roughly 250,000 distinct CDR3 sequences, 29% appearing once. The source material was a blood sample, sampled at baseline and on approximately day 120 from a kidney transplant recipient. The receptors here all came from a male patient aged 30 to 39 who had COVID-19 and was a kidney transplant recipient. A subset of T cells may come from the graft donor.

This clonotype was recorded many times. This sequence joins TRBV20-1 and TRBJ2-7; 7 bases are shared with TRBD2. The CDR3 has 15 residues. Trimming cost V 3 bases and J 2 bases; bases outside gene matches: 10. The germline CDR1 and CDR2 sequences are DFQATT and SNEGSKA (reference sequence). The chain's CDR3 is CSASILREAPYEQYF. CDR3 DNA: TGCAGTGCTAGTATCCTCCGGGAGGCCCCCTACGAGCAGTACTTC.

Concerning this clonotype: The junction does not match germline at one end; this may be a read error. V usage is TRBV7-9 and J usage is TRBJ1-1; D unresolved. Germline V gives CDR1 SEHNR, CDR2 FQNEAQ (reference sequence). The CDR3 is 13 amino acids. The CDR3, as DNA: TGTGCCGGCAGCTTAGGCATGAACACTGAAGCTTTCTTT. It is translated as CAGSLGMNTEAFF.